This T cell receptor (beta chain) comes out of a study of T cell changes during pregnancy in multiple sclerosis. The data were produced by immunoSEQ multiplex PCR, yet TCRdb's version contains in-frame clones alone and is incomplete. The sample has tens of thousands of clones; approximately 91% are singletons. V was cut by 8 bases and J by 0 bases, with 26 bases left in between. Germline lookup yields CDR1 SNHLY and CDR2 FYNNEI. CDR3 length: 19 amino acids. The clonotype was recovered from a female donor with multiple sclerosis, enrolled in a pregnancy study. The V call is TRBV2, the J call TRBJ1-5, with D possibly TRBD1 on 6 matching bases. The specimen comprised CD8+ T cells from peripheral blood mononuclear cells, sampled in the second trimester of pregnancy. The DNA for the CDR3 is TGTGCCAGCCATCCAACGGCGAACAGGGAAGTTTATAGCAATCAGCCCCAGCATTTT. Its translation is CASHPTANREVYSNQPQHF.